What follows are 30 T cell receptor beta chains derived from one specimen sequenced in a study of cytomegalovirus exposure and HLA in healthy donors. Use of 60 Vbeta and 13 Jbeta primers characterized the PCR. This table comes from immunoSEQ multiplex PCR, and its TCRdb copy is limited to in-frame clones, with some not included. The sample lists 140,000 to 150,000 clones; around three quarters were seen once. Sequenced input: PBMCs. These receptors were taken from a man between 40 and 49 years old in good health and CMV-seropositive.

J is TRBJ1-3 and V is TRBV25-1, with D possibly being TRBD1 (5 bases). Trimming removed 3 bases at V and 5 bases at J, with 11 bases between. The CDR3 loop spans 14 amino acids. Germline V gene sequence: CDR1 MGHDK, CDR2 SYGVNS. CDR3 nucleotide sequence: TGTGCCAGCAGTGAGACAGCTCTTAGAAACACCATATATTTT. It translates to CASSETALRNTIYF.

The CDR3 DNA reads TGTGCCAGCAGTTACGGTCAGGGGGCGTATGGAAACACCATATATTTT. The encoded protein is CASSYGQGAYGNTIYF. The gene calls are TRBV6-5 and TRBJ1-3; TRBD1 aligns across 8 bases. CDR3 length equals 16 residues. V shed 2 bases, J shed 3 bases, and the junction held 6 bases outside the gene matches. Germline CDR1 is MNHEY and CDR2 is SVGAGI.

This chain links TRBV5-1 with TRBJ2-2; weak D call: TRBD1 (5 bases). V was pared by 2 bases and J by 2 bases, with 7 bases between. The CDR3 extends over 14 amino acids. Germline V lookup: CDR1 SGHRS, CDR2 YFSETQ. The CDR3 DNA follows: TGCGCCAGCAGCTTAGACAGTAACACCGGGGAGCTGTTTTTT. Its translation is CASSLDSNTGELFF.

The CDR3 coding sequence is TGTGCCAGCAGCTTTGCGGGAGCTTATGAAGATACGCAGTATTTT. This sequence encodes CASSFAGAYEDTQYF. The chain joins TRBV7-3 to TRBJ2-3; 7 bases line up with TRBD2. Germline CDR1 and CDR2: SGHTA and FQGTGA. CDR3 length equals 15 residues. With 3 bases clipped from V and 5 bases from J, the junction kept 8 bases outside the gene matches.

V and J are TRBV4-3 and TRBJ2-7; D possibly corresponds to TRBD2 (6 bases). Germline V gene data show CDR1 as LGHNA and CDR2 as YSLEER. Trimming shortened V by 5 bases and J by 2 bases, and 19 bases separated the two germline ends. CDR3 length: 16 residues. DNA of the CDR3: TGCGCCAGCAGCGAGGGCTACCGGGACTTCCCCTACGAGCAGTACTTC. Amino acids: CASSEGYRDFPYEQYF.

The chain carries TRBV6-5 and TRBJ1-1; 7 bases map to TRBD1. V gave up 5 bases and J gave up 2 bases; unmatched junction bases: 2. The CDR3 sequence is 13 residues long. Looked up from germline, CDR1 is MNHEY and CDR2 is SVGAGI. The CDR3 loop is CASSRTGNTEAFF. In DNA form, the CDR3 reads TGTGCCAGCAGTCGGACAGGTAACACTGAAGCTTTCTTT.

The CDR3 DNA is TGTGCCATCAGGCGGACAAGTGACCTGGATGGGGCCAACGTCCTGACTTTC. This translates into CAIRRTSDLDGANVLTF. The chain links TRBV10-3 to TRBJ2-6; maybe TRBD1 (5 bases). Looked up from germline, CDR1 is ENHRY and CDR2 is SYGVKD. The CDR3 covers 17 residues. V was cut by 6 bases and J by 3 bases, with 18 bases left in between.

This chain uses TRBV28 with TRBJ1-2; possibly TRBD1 for D (6 bases). Trimming shortened V by 7 bases and J by 4 bases, and 16 bases separated the two germline ends. CDR1 and CDR2 from the germline V gene are MDHEN and SYDVKM. The CDR3 runs 14 residues. This chain's CDR3 is CASTGGAVGYGYTF. Here the CDR3 DNA reads TGTGCCAGCACTGGGGGGGCGGTGGGCTATGGCTACACCTTC.

The chain uses TRBV11-2 and TRBJ2-7; D might be TRBD2 (6 bases). The germline V and J ends were trimmed by 4 bases and 4 bases, with 14 bases remaining between them. This CDR3 region has 14 residues. Germline V CDR1 and CDR2: SGHAT, FQNNGV. This CDR3 is CASSSLSAGYEQYF. CDR3 in DNA: TGTGCCAGCAGCTCCCTGTCGGCGGGGTACGAGCAGTACTTC.

This clone was seen just once. The chain uses TRBV7-9 and TRBJ2-2; perhaps TRBD2 as D (5 bases). The germline V and J ends were trimmed by 8 bases and 5 bases, with 12 bases remaining between them. The CDR3 runs to 13 residues. Per germline, CDR1 SEHNR and CDR2 FQNEAQ (reference sequence). CDR3 in DNA: TGTGCCAGCGGTGGCAGAGGGACCGGGGAGCTGTTTTTT. Its translation is CASGGRGTGELFF.

J is TRBJ1-1 and V is TRBV2; the D is unclear. This CDR3 is built from 14 residues. V lost 4 bases to trimming and J lost 3 bases, with 12 bases between them. Germline values: CDR1 SNHLY, CDR2 FYNNEI. The CDR3 DNA reads TGTGCCAGCAGTGCGGAGGGAGCGGACACTGAAGCTTTCTTT. Amino acid sequence: CASSAEGADTEAFF.

J is TRBJ2-2 and V is TRBV5-6, with D maybe TRBD2 (6 bases). V lost 1 base and J lost 4, with 8 bases in between. The CDR3 contains 14 residues. CDR1 SGHDT and CDR2 YYEEEE come from the germline V gene. The DNA for the CDR3 is TGTGCCAGCAGCTTGACAGCGGGCACCGGGGAGCTGTTTTTT. As protein: CASSLTAGTGELFF.

The CDR3 loop reads CANDIQGEEPQHF. The CDR3 region has the DNA TGTGCCAACGATATCCAGGGGGAAGAGCCCCAGCATTTT. J is TRBJ1-5 and V is TRBV7-3; 7 bases are a match to TRBD1. With V trimmed by 10 bases and J by 8 bases, 11 bases remained unmatched. Germline-derived CDR1 and CDR2 are SGHTA and FQGTGA. This CDR3 region has 13 residues.

The V and J genes are TRBV27 and TRBJ1-5, with 12 bases lining up with TRBD1. V lost 0 bases and J lost 2; bases outside the gene matches: 5. CDR3 length: 18 residues. Germline CDR1 reads MNHEY; CDR2 reads SMNVEV (reference sequence). The CDR3 DNA reads as TGTGCCAGCAGTTTATCGGGGACAGGGGGCGTCGGCAATCAGCCCCAGCATTTT. Translation gives CASSLSGTGGVGNQPQHF.

This clone was counted between two and nine times. The chain recombines TRBV5-4 with TRBJ1-1; TRBD1 matches at 10 bases. The germline CDR1 and CDR2 sequences are SGHNT and YYREEE (reference sequence). The CDR3 runs 14 residues. Trimming took 1 base from V and 4 from J; bases not matched to a gene: 1. The CDR3 nucleotides read TGTGCCAGCAGCTTGTGGACAGGGGGCACTGAAGCTTTCTTT. Amino acids: CASSLWTGGTEAFF.

This chain joins TRBV2 and TRBJ2-1; 10 positions match TRBD2. After removal of 10 bases from V and 7 bases from J, the junction contained 4 bases not matched to a gene. Germline assignment: CDR1 SNHLY and CDR2 FYNNEI. The CDR3 totals 12 residues. The chain's CDR3 is CATQREGNEQFF. CDR3 nucleotide sequence: TGTGCCACCCAGCGGGAGGGGAATGAGCAGTTCTTC.

The V call is TRBV5-4, the J call TRBJ2-3; 8 bases are shared with TRBD2. V shed 3 bases and J 4 bases; nucleotides not matched to a gene: 7. The germline gives CDR1 SGHNT, CDR2 YYREEE (reference sequence). The CDR3 runs to 15 residues. CDR3 in DNA: TGTGCCAGCAGCTCAGTAGCGGGGAACGCAGATACGCAGTATTTT. Its protein product is CASSSVAGNADTQYF.

In this sample, this clone turned up a few times. The chain employs TRBV5-1 and TRBJ2-5; 11 bases match TRBD2. The CDR3 is made up of 14 amino acids. From germline, CDR1 is SGHRS and CDR2 YFSETQ. With V trimmed by 5 bases and J by 4 bases, 4 bases remained unmatched. CDR3 sequence: CASRGTSGLETQYF. The CDR3 bases are TGCGCCAGCAGAGGGACTAGCGGTTTAGAGACCCAGTACTTC.

V gene TRBV7-2 combines with J gene TRBJ1-1; TRBD1 might be the D (5 bases). CDR3 length: 13 residues. From germline, CDR1 is SGHTA and CDR2 FQGNSA. Trimming stripped 3 bases from V and 7 bases from J, with 12 bases between. CDR3 DNA: TGTGCCAGCAGCTTTCAGGGTGCGAATGAAGCTTTCTTT. Its protein product is CASSFQGANEAFF.

V gene TRBV30 combines with J gene TRBJ1-6, with D possibly TRBD1 on 6 matching bases. The CDR3 consists of 14 residues. V was shortened by 4 bases and J by 5 bases, with 12 bases between the two germline ends. CDR1 is GTSNPN, CDR2 SVGIG, per germline (reference sequence). The CDR3: CAWTWDTDNSPLHF. As DNA, the CDR3 is TGTGCCTGGACTTGGGACACAGATAATTCACCCCTCCACTTT.

The J gene is TRBJ1-2, the V gene TRBV19; D remains unclear. With 6 bases removed from V and 4 bases from J, the gap between germline ends came to 15 bases. CDR3 length: 14 amino acids. The germline gives CDR1 LNHDA, CDR2 SQIVND (reference sequence). The CDR3 bases are TGTGCCAGTAGGGGCTTGACCGCCCTCTATGGCTACACCTTC. This encodes CASRGLTALYGYTF.

The chain joins TRBV18 to TRBJ1-6, with D possibly TRBD1 on 6 matching bases. The CDR3 is 13 residues long. In germline, CDR1 is KGHSH, CDR2 LQKENI. V lost 8 bases to trimming and J lost 10 bases, with 15 bases between them. The DNA of the CDR3 is TGTGCCAGCACATACAGGGAAGACTCACCCCTCCACTTT. The encoded protein is CASTYREDSPLHF.

In its sample, this clone was seen many times. The gene calls are TRBV27 and TRBJ1-2; TRBD1 might be the D (5 bases). In germline, CDR1 is MNHEY, CDR2 SMNVEV (reference sequence). The V end lost 0 bases, the J end lost 8 bases, and 13 bases lay between the germline ends. CDR3 length: 14 residues. As DNA, the CDR3 is TGTGCCAGCAGTTTATCGGCGTTAGGGGCCGGCTACACCTTC. As protein: CASSLSALGAGYTF.

V gene TRBV5-1 combines with J gene TRBJ1-1; weak D call: TRBD1 (5 bases). Looked up from germline, CDR1 is SGHRS and CDR2 is YFSETQ. This CDR3 contains 16 residues. Deletions cut 3 bases from V and 6 bases from J, with 21 bases between. The CDR3 sequence is CASSSTSGTGVPEAFF. DNA for the CDR3: TGCGCCAGCAGCTCAACCTCCGGGACTGGAGTACCTGAAGCTTTCTTT.

This chain links TRBV19 with TRBJ2-7; TRBD2 agrees at 10 bases. V shed 4 bases, J shed 3 bases, and the junction held 6 bases outside the gene matches. Germline V lookup: CDR1 LNHDA, CDR2 SQIVND (reference sequence). The CDR3 has 15 residues. The CDR3 loop reads CASSTQAGGDYEQYF. The CDR3 DNA reads TGTGCCAGTAGTACGCAAGCGGGAGGGGACTACGAGCAGTACTTC.

The CDR3 is CASSPARGNSPLHF. CDR3 DNA sequence: TGTGCCAGCAGCCCGGCCAGGGGTAATTCACCCCTCCACTTT. The V and J genes are TRBV28 and TRBJ1-6; possible D gene TRBD1, 6 bases. V was cut by 6 bases and J by 6 bases, with 12 bases left in between. CDR3 size: 14 residues. Germline assignment: CDR1 MDHEN and CDR2 SYDVKM.

The chain combines TRBV19 with TRBJ1-1, with a possible D match to TRBD1 (5 bases). This CDR3 has 13 residues. Germline-derived CDR1 and CDR2 are LNHDA and SQIVND (reference sequence). The V and J ends lost 5 bases and 11 bases respectively, with 18 bases between them. The CDR3 spells CASSGTGPKGAFF. The CDR3, as DNA: TGTGCCAGTAGTGGAACCGGGCCAAAGGGGGCTTTCTTT. The complete variable domain, with remaining parts taken from reference TRBV19 and TRBJ1-1, reads DGGITQSPKYLFRKEGQNVTLSCEQNLNHDAMYWYRQDPGQGLRLIYYSQIVNDFQKGDIAEGYSVSREKKESFPLTVTSAQKNPTAFYLCASSGTGPKGAFFGQGTRLTVV.

With regard to this clone: The junction shows a germline mismatch at one end, possibly a read error. Different DNA sequences within this sample yield the same CDR3. J is TRBJ2-5 and V is TRBV14; TRBD2 matches 8 bases. The germline V gene has CDR1 SGHDN and CDR2 FVKESK. CDR3 length: 14 amino acids. CDR3 loop: CASSQGLARETQYF. CDR3 nucleotide sequence: TGTGCCAGTAGCCAAGGACTAGCCCGGGAGACCCAGTACTTC.

The chain couples TRBV4-2 to TRBJ2-5; weak D call: TRBD2 (5 bases). Trimming removed 0 bases at V and 3 bases at J, with 11 bases between. The CDR3 totals 15 residues. CDR1 is LGHNA, CDR2 YNFKEQ, per germline. The CDR3 bases are TGTGCCAGCAGCCAAGATCTTAGGACTGAAGAGACCCAGTACTTC. The encoded protein is CASSQDLRTEETQYF.

This chain links TRBV6-5 with TRBJ1-2, with 9 bases matching TRBD1. Unmatched junction bases numbered 5, after V lost 6 bases and J lost 6 bases. Germline CDR1 and CDR2: MNHEY and SVGAGI. This CDR3 has 13 amino acids. The CDR3 DNA is TGTGCCAGCAGCCCCGGGACAGGGAATGGCTACACCTTC. It translates to CASSPGTGNGYTF.